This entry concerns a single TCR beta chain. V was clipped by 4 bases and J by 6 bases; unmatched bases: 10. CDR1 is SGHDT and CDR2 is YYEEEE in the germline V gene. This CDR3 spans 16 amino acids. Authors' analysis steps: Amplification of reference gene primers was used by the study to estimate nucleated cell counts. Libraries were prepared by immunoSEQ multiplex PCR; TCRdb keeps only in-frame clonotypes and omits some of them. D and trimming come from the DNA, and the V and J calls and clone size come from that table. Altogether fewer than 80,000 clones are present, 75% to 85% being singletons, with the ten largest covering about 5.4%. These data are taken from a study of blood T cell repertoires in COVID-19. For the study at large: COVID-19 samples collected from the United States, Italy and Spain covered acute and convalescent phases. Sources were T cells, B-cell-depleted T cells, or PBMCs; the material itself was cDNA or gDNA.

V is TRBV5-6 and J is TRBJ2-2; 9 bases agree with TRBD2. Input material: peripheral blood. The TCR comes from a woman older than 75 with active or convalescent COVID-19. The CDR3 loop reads CASSMAPTSGAGELFF. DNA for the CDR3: TGTGCCAGCAGCATGGCCCCGACTAGCGGTGCCGGGGAGCTGTTTTTT.